Given below is one T cell receptor (beta chain) in context. The data were obtained in a study of cytotoxic CD8 clonotypes in ibrutinib-treated CLL. Using immunoSEQ multiplex PCR, the repertoire was profiled, and TCRdb retains in-frame clones only, with some absent. The sample has some 93,000 clones, approximately 78% seen once. The germline CDR1 and CDR2 sequences are SGDLS and YYNGEE. This CDR3 comprises 17 residues. V was cut by 4 bases and J by 6 bases, with 24 bases left in between. The J gene is TRBJ2-3, the V gene TRBV9, with D perhaps being TRBD1 or TRBD2 (5 bases each). This sequence was found in a human donor with chronic lymphocytic leukemia. Sequenced material: PBMCs, taken after 12 months of ibrutinib treatment. The CDR3 region is CASSLPRQNPGADTQYF. The CDR3, as DNA: TGTGCCAGCAGCCTCCCCAGACAGAACCCCGGGGCGGATACGCAGTATTTT.